The clone carrying this TCR beta chain was seen a few times. The target antigen is unknown. This sample is part of a study of T cells in Graves' hyperthyroidism and ophthalmopathy. Trimming stripped 1 base from V and 7 bases from J, with 14 bases between. CDR1 SGHNT and CDR2 YENEEA come from the germline V gene. The CDR3 is made up of 14 amino acids. Study results and limitations: Ophthalmopathy, which appeared later, was predicted by the model a median around 6 months before onset.

What was amplified from RNA transcripts were TCR beta CDR3 regions. The primer set for the first-round RT-PCR of the TCR CDR3 was HTBI. A single record per CDR3 protein comes from TCRdb applying MiXCR to the multiplex PCR reads. The sample consists of 370,000 or so distinct CDR3 sequences, 20% to 30% of them appearing once. Material: blood. This receptor was taken from a man aged 45-65 years with Graves' hyperthyroidism. The V gene is TRBV11-3, the J gene TRBJ2-7, with D unclear. The CDR3 nucleotides read TGTGCCAGCAGCTTAGCTCTAGGGTATCAGGAGCAGTACTTC. Translation gives CASSLALGYQEQYF.